The entry that follows covers one T cell receptor beta chain sequence. Its antigen is unknown. No much larger clonotype is one base removed from it; base qualities were not supplied. CDR1 SGHTA and CDR2 FQGTGA are derived from the germline V gene. At the junction V is shortened by 4 bases and J by 6 bases; bases outside the gene matches: 6. The CDR3 numbers 16 residues from cysteine through phenylalanine. Only CDR3 DNA remains: 48 bases, in frame from the first base. Collaborating institutions collected whole blood in K2EDTA tubes following their own protocols. Collaborator samples were shipped for TCRbeta analysis as frozen whole blood, isolated PBMCs, or DNA extracted from either sample type. These data come from a study of blood T cell repertoires in COVID-19 (dated by TCRdb to the early 2020s). Regarding the research as a whole: Samples covering the acute and convalescent phases of COVID-19 were provided by collaborators in the United States, Italy and Spain. The prospective study material was composed of cDNA or gDNA derived from T cells, B-cell-depleted T cells, or PBMCs. Subjects who had been exposed to COVID-19, were actively infected with it, or had recovered from it provided the deeply sampled blood TCRbeta repertoires that made up the dataset. A freely available public database, intended as a resource for researchers studying the immune response to SARS-CoV-2, is where the repertoires were released. The samples were drawn from the first 160 participants of the ongoing ImmuneRACE study and from more than 1,000 subjects provided by 6 global collaborators. Sample metadata almost always included a de-identified subject ID, COVID-19 status, age in years and sex. Where HLA class I and class II types were available, the types were taken from metadata supplied by the sample provider, not from assay-based typing.

The study at large found these results: How much clinical and demographic metadata was included differed by source and by participant, and the metadata was provided uncurated.

TCRbeta CDR3 regions were amplified from genomic DNA using the immunoSEQ Assay, a bias-controlled multiplex PCR. In the paper's pipeline: Within the assay, amplification of reference gene primers was used to estimate how many nucleated cells each sample contained. Sequence reads were collapsed and filtered to measure the absolute abundance of every unique TCRbeta CDR3 rearrangement. Productive Simpson clonality was computed per sample as the square root of Simpson's diversity index over productive rearrangements. Entries here come from immuneACCESS through TCRdb and include only in-frame sequences with V and J called. Some clones fail to appear in such tables; in the studies checked, an unresolved V gene covers under half of the shortfall, and the cause of the remainder is unknown. The DNA was the basis for D and trimming; V, J and clone size are from that table. The sample includes about 85,000 clones, with approximately 80% observed a single time. The top ten clones comprise around 13% of the sample.

Sequencing used peripheral blood. The sequence derives from a human donor in a cohort sampled during active COVID-19. Recombination joined TRBV7-3 with TRBJ2-3; the central 14 bases match TRBD2. The CDR3 has the sequence CASSSGLAGGSDTQYF. Here is the DNA: TGTGCCAGCAGCTCCGGACTAGCGGGGGGATCGGATACGCAGTATTTT.